Below, 14 T cell receptor beta chains from the same sample are listed, as sequenced in a study of cytomegalovirus exposure and HLA in healthy donors. Primers included in the PCR were 60 Vbeta and 13 Jbeta primers. Profiling relied on immunoSEQ multiplex PCR, and the TCRdb table lists in-frame clones only, not all of them. Altogether 150,000 or so clones are present, 65% to 75% being singletons, with the ten largest covering around 2.3%. The sample consisted of PBMCs. The source is a man aged 25-45 years in good health and CMV-seronegative.

CDR3 sequence (DNA): TGTGCCAGTAGTCTAGCGGGGGGCTCCTACAATGAGCAGTTCTTC. It is translated as CASSLAGGSYNEQFF. J is TRBJ2-1 and V is TRBV19, with 11 bases that match TRBD2. V gave up 5 bases and J gave up 0 bases; unmatched junction bases: 0. There are 15 residues in the CDR3. CDR1 is LNHDA, CDR2 SQIVND, per germline (reference sequence).

The chain combines TRBV7-9 with TRBJ1-3; D ambiguous. The V gene lost 5 bases and the J gene lost 4 bases, with 18 bases spanning the gap. Germline loops: CDR1 SEHNR, CDR2 FQNEAQ (reference sequence). The CDR3 contains 16 residues. In nucleotides, the CDR3 is TGTGCCAGCAGCGCCCTCACCCTCAGAGGAGGAAACACCATATATTTT. It encodes CASSALTLRGGNTIYF. The entire variable domain, with the rest obtained from reference TRBV7-9 and TRBJ1-3, is as follows: DTGVSQNPRHKITKRGQNVTFRCDPISEHNRLYWYRQTLGQGPEFLTYFQNEAQLEKSRLLSDRFSAERPKGSFSTLEIQRTEQGDSAMYLCASSALTLRGGNTIYFGEGSWLTVV.

The CDR3 loop is CASSQVDLFSYNEQFF. The CDR3 bases are TGCGCCAGCAGCCAAGTTGACTTATTTTCCTACAATGAGCAGTTCTTC. The rearrangement links TRBV4-1 to TRBJ2-1; no clear D. Per germline, CDR1 MGHRA and CDR2 YSYEKL. This CDR3 has 16 residues. V was clipped by 1 base and J by 1 base, with 11 bases between them.

The V and J genes are TRBV11-2 and TRBJ2-1; TRBD2 is a possible D gene (7 bases). Germline values: CDR1 SGHAT, CDR2 FQNNGV. V lost 5 bases, J lost 7 bases, and 18 bases lay in between. The CDR3 length is 15 residues. CDR3 nucleotide sequence: TGTGCCAGCAGCCCAGTGGGGGGGCCGTGGAATGAGCAGTTCTTC. Its protein is CASSPVGGPWNEQFF.

The V and J genes are TRBV5-1 and TRBJ2-1, with D possibly matching TRBD2 (6 bases). Deletions cut 0 bases from V and 5 bases from J, with 12 bases between. The CDR3 has 15 amino acids. CDR1 SGHRS and CDR2 YFSETQ come from the germline V gene. In DNA, the CDR3 is TGCGCCAGCAGCTTGGGGGGGGTTCCCAACAATGAGCAGTTCTTC. This translates into CASSLGGVPNNEQFF.

This chain's CDR3 is CAGQPGLGGTGELFF. CDR3 bases: TGTGCCGGTCAACCGGGACTAGGAGGGACCGGGGAGCTGTTTTTT. The gene calls are TRBV10-3 and TRBJ2-2; 8 nucleotides agree with TRBD2. V was clipped by 11 bases and J by 5 bases; unmatched bases: 13. Germline CDR1 and CDR2: ENHRY and SYGVKD. This CDR3 has 15 residues.

The chain has TRBV6-1 and TRBJ2-1; 8 bases map to TRBD2. Germline values: CDR1 MNHNS, CDR2 SASEGT. Unmatched junction bases numbered 7, after V lost 6 bases and J lost 12 bases. The CDR3 runs to 12 residues. CDR3 protein: CASSLTSGGQFF. CDR3 DNA: TGTGCCAGCAGCCTTACCAGCGGGGGGCAGTTCTTC.

This chain joins TRBV28 and TRBJ1-4; D is uncertain. Germline V gives CDR1 MDHEN, CDR2 SYDVKM. Trimming removed 6 bases at V and 4 bases at J, with 9 bases between. The CDR3 has 13 amino acids. CDR3 coding DNA: TGTGCCAGCAGCTCGCGGATTAATGAAAAACTGTTTTTT. It translates to CASSSRINEKLFF. The whole variable domain, filled in from reference TRBV28 and TRBJ1-4, reads DVKVTQSSRYLVKRTGEKVFLECVQDMDHENMFWYRQDPGLGLRLIYFSYDVKMKEKGDIPEGYSVSREKKERFSLILESASTNQTSMYLCASSSRINEKLFFGSGTQLSVL.

The chain has TRBV11-2 and TRBJ1-4, with D unresolved. V lost 3 bases and J lost 4, with 18 bases in between. Germline lookup yields CDR1 SGHAT and CDR2 FQNNGV. The CDR3 contains 17 residues. DNA of the CDR3: TGTGCCAGCAGCTTCGTCGCCAGGCCGGATCTTAATGAAAAACTGTTTTTT. The encoded protein is CASSFVARPDLNEKLFF.

The chain recombines TRBV7-2 with TRBJ2-3, with D possibly matching TRBD1 (6 bases). This CDR3 contains 16 residues. V lost 1 base and J 8 bases, leaving 19 bases between the germline ends. Germline V gives CDR1 SGHTA, CDR2 FQGNSA. The CDR3 here is CASSLEAWGTRGTQYF. CDR3 DNA: TGTGCCAGCAGCTTAGAGGCGTGGGGGACACGTGGTACGCAGTATTTT.

This rearrangement joins TRBV5-1 to TRBJ2-7, with TRBD2 identical over 7 bases. CDR1 SGHRS and CDR2 YFSETQ come from the germline V gene. The CDR3 length is 14 residues. V shed 0 bases and J 5 bases; nucleotides not matched to a gene: 5. The CDR3 DNA is TGCGCCAGCAGCTTGGCCGCGGGAGTCAACGAGCAGTACTTC. Its protein product is CASSLAAGVNEQYF. Full variable domain (outside the CDR3, taken from reference TRBV5-1 and TRBJ2-7): KAGVTQTPRYLIKTRGQQVTLSCSPISGHRSVSWYQQTPGQGLQFLFEYFSETQRNKGNFPGRFSGRQFSNSRSEMNVSTLELGDSALYLCASSLAAGVNEQYFGPGTRLTVT.

This clone appeared a single time. The chain employs TRBV29-1 and TRBJ1-1, with TRBD1 matching over 9 bases. CDR1 and CDR2 from the germline V gene are SQVTM and ANQGSEA. There are 16 residues in the CDR3. With 6 bases clipped from V and 1 base from J, the junction kept 12 bases outside the gene matches. In DNA form, the CDR3 reads TGCAGCGTATTACAGGGGGCGCGGGGGGGGAACACTGAAGCTTTCTTT. Protein: CSVLQGARGGNTEAFF.

This clone occurred a few times. The chain combines TRBV5-4 with TRBJ2-5, with TRBD1 as a possible D gene (6 bases). Germline-derived CDR1 and CDR2 are SGHNT and YYREEE (reference sequence). There are 14 residues in the CDR3. V lost 5 bases, J lost 4 bases, and 15 bases lay in between. The CDR3 nucleotides are TGTGCCAGCAGTCCAGGGAACAGGGCAGAGACCCAGTACTTC. Its translation: CASSPGNRAETQYF.

This rearrangement joins TRBV11-1 to TRBJ2-7, with TRBD2 matching over 11 bases. Germline-derived CDR1 and CDR2 are SGHAT and FQDESV (reference sequence). V lost 1 base, J lost 3 bases, and 2 bases stayed unmatched. This CDR3 has 15 residues. In nucleotides, the CDR3 is TGTGCCAGCAGCTTAGGGACTAGCGGGTACTACGAGCAGTACTTC. Translation: CASSLGTSGYYEQYF.